This TCR beta chain was obtained from a study of cytomegalovirus exposure and HLA in healthy donors. Germline V lookup: CDR1 LGHNA, CDR2 YSLEER. V shed 0 bases and J shed 4 bases, with 13 bases lying between them. The CDR3 totals 15 residues. PCR was performed using 60 Vbeta and 13 Jbeta primers. Method: immunoSEQ multiplex PCR; TCRdb's copy keeps in-frame clones and lacks some. The repertoire holds 100,000 to 150,000 clones, roughly 71% seen once, with approximately 5% in the top ten. This TCR derives from a woman aged 50 to 65 in good health and CMV-seropositive. Sequenced sample: PBMCs. The V call is TRBV4-3, the J call TRBJ2-7, with a possible D match to TRBD1 (6 bases). CDR3 bases: TGCGCCAGCAGCCAAGATCACAGGGCAGAATACGAGCAGTACTTC. It codes for CASSQDHRAEYEQYF.